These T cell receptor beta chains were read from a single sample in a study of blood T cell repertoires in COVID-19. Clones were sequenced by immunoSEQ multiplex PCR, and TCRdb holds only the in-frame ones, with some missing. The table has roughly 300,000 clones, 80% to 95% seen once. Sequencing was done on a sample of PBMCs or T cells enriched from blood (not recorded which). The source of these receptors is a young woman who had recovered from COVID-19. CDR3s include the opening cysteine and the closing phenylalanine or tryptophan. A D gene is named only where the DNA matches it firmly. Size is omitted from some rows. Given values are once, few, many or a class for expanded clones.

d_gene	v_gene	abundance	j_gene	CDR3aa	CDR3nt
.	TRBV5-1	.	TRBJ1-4	CASSSLSNEKLFF	TGCGCCAGCAGTTCTCTTAGTAATGAAAAACTGTTTTTT
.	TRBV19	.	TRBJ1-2	CASRGWTDGYTF	TGTGCCAGTAGAGGGTGGACAGATGGCTACACCTTC
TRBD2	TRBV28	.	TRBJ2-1	CASRSLAGGSYNEQFF	TGTGCCAGCAGATCTCTGGCGGGGGGTTCCTACAATGAGCAGTTCTTC
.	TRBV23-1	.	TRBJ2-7	CASSQSGQKVYEQYF	TGCGCCAGCAGTCAATCTGGGCAGAAAGTCTACGAGCAGTACTTC
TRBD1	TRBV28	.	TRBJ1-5	CASSLGQGVQPQHF	TGTGCCAGCAGTCTGGGACAGGGCGTCCAGCCCCAGCATTTT
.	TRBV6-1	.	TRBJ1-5	CASSDRGGQPQHF	TGTGCCAGCAGTGACAGGGGCGGCCAGCCCCAGCATTTT
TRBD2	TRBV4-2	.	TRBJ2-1	CASSQDELAGGGEQFF	TGTGCCAGCAGCCAAGATGAGCTAGCGGGGGGGGGTGAGCAGTTCTTC
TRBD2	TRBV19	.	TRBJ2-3	CASSRISGSLSDTQYF	TGTGCCAGTAGCCGAATTAGCGGGAGCCTTTCAGATACGCAGTATTTT
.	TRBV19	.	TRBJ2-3	CASLDYGGSTDTQYF	TGTGCCAGCCTAGACTATGGCGGAAGCACAGATACGCAGTATTTT
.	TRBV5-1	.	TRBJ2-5	CASSVTARETQYF	TGCGCCAGCAGCGTCACAGCCCGAGAGACCCAGTACTTC
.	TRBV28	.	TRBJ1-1	CASAGGDSGDTEAFF	TGTGCCAGCGCCGGGGGGGATTCTGGTGACACTGAAGCTTTCTTT
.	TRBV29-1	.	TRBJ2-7	CSVDLRGSKGQYF	TGCAGCGTTGATCTACGGGGGAGTAAGGGGCAGTACTTC
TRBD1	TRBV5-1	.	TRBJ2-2	CASSWRTGGSTGELFF	TGCGCCAGCAGCTGGAGGACAGGGGGCTCCACCGGGGAGCTGTTTTTT
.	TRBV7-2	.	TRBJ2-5	CASRRPGQGQETQYF	TGTGCCAGCAGACGGCCGGGACAAGGACAAGAGACCCAGTACTTC
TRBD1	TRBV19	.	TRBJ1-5	CASRTDRVGNNQPQHF	TGTGCCAGTAGGACCGACAGGGTAGGAAACAATCAGCCCCAGCATTTT
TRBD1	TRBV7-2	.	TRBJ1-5	CASSSGQGGQPQHF	TGTGCCAGCAGCTCCGGACAGGGTGGTCAGCCCCAGCATTTT
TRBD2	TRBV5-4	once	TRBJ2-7	CASSPQGTSASLIKQYF	TGTGCCAGCAGCCCACAAGGGACTAGCGCCAGTTTGATCAAGCAGTACTTC
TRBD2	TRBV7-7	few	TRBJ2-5	CASSLRAGLQETQYF	TGTGCTAGCAGCTTGAGAGCGGGGCTACAAGAGACCCAGTACTTC
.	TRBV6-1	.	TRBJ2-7	CASSEGGRGYEQYF	TGTGCCAGCAGTGAAGGCGGTAGAGGCTACGAGCAGTACTTC
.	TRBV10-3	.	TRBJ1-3	CAISDPNRSGGNTIYF	TGTGCCATCAGTGACCCGAATCGATCGGGAGGAAACACCATATATTTT
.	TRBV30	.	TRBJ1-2	CAWSGTYGYTF	TGTGCCTGGAGTGGGACTTATGGCTACACCTTC
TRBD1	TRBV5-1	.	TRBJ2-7	CASSLAAGGNEQYF	TGCGCCAGCAGCTTGGCCGCAGGGGGCAACGAGCAGTACTTC
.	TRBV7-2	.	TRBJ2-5	CASSLQASVQETQYF	TGTGCCAGCAGCTTACAAGCTAGCGTTCAAGAGACCCAGTACTTC
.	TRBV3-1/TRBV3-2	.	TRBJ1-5	CASSQDEPRKPQHF	TGTGCCAGCAGCCAAGATGAACCCAGGAAGCCCCAGCATTTT
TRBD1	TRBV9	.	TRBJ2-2	CASGSGTGSAGELFF	TGTGCCAGCGGCTCCGGGACAGGGAGCGCCGGGGAGCTGTTTTTT
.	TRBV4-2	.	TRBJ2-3	CASSQEYPGSTLDTQYF	TGTGCCAGCAGCCAAGAATATCCGGGGAGTACCCTTGATACGCAGTATTTT
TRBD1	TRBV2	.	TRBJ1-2	CASSQGDYGYTF	TGTGCCAGCAGTCAGGGGGACTATGGCTACACCTTC
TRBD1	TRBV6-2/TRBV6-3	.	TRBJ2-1	CASSFAGTGYNEQFF	TGTGCCAGCAGTTTCGCCGGGACAGGGTACAATGAGCAGTTCTTC
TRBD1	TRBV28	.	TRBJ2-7	CASSPGGAVYEQYF	TGTGCCAGCAGCCCAGGGGGCGCCGTCTACGAGCAGTACTTC
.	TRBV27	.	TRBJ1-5	CASSPHSNQPQHF	TGTGCCAGCAGTCCACATAGCAATCAGCCCCAGCATTTT
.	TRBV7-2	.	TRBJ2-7	CASSLGMGVRREQYF	TGTGCCAGCAGCTTAGGTATGGGTGTGCGGAGGGAGCAGTACTTC
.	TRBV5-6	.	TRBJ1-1	CASSFTALGTEAFF	TGTGCCAGCAGCTTTACAGCCCTCGGCACTGAAGCTTTCTTT
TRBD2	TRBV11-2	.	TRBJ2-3	CASSPGGGTDTQYF	TGTGCCAGCAGCCCTGGGGGGGGCACAGATACGCAGTATTTT
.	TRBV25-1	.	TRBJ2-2	CASSVSGNTGELFF	TGTGCCAGCAGTGTTAGCGGGAACACCGGGGAGCTGTTTTTT
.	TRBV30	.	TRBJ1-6	CAWNVTAFYSPLHF	TGTGCCTGGAACGTGACAGCATTTTATTCACCCCTCCACTTT
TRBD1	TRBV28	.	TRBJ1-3	CASSYWTGGSGNTIYF	TGTGCCAGCAGTTACTGGACAGGGGGCTCTGGAAACACCATATATTTT
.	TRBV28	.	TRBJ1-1	CASSLGQINTEAFF	TGTGCCAGCAGTCTCGGACAGATAAACACTGAAGCTTTCTTT
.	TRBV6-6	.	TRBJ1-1	CASGAGVNTEAFF	TGTGCCAGCGGCGCAGGGGTGAACACTGAAGCTTTCTTT
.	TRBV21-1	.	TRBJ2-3	CASSKGLAGPFTDTQYF	TGTGCCAGCAGCAAGGGACTAGCGGGGCCCTTCACAGATACGCAGTATTTT
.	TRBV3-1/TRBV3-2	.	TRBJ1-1	CASSPLGTVNTEAFF	TGTGCCAGCAGCCCGCTAGGCACCGTGAACACTGAAGCTTTCTTT
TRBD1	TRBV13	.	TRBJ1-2	CASSLVRGHGYTF	TGTGCCAGCAGCTTAGTCAGGGGGCATGGCTACACCTTC
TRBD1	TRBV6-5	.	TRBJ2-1	CASEGQGSYNEQFF	TGTGCCAGCGAAGGACAGGGCTCCTACAATGAGCAGTTCTTC
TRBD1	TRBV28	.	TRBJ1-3	CASGPRTGGSGNTIYF	TGTGCCAGCGGTCCTAGGACAGGGGGCAGTGGAAACACCATATATTTT
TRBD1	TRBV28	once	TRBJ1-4	CASSSGTGLNEKLFF	TGTGCCAGCAGTTCCGGGACAGGGTTGAATGAAAAACTGTTTTTT
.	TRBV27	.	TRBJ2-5	CASSQQGGEETQYF	TGTGCCAGCAGTCAACAGGGGGGGGAAGAGACCCAGTACTTC
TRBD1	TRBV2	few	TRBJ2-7	CASSASGQGSLDEQYF	TGTGCCAGCAGTGCGTCTGGACAGGGTTCTCTGGACGAGCAGTACTTC
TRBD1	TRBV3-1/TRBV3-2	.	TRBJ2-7	CASSQRGQGGNYEQYF	TGTGCCAGCAGCCAACGAGGACAGGGGGGGAACTACGAGCAGTACTTC
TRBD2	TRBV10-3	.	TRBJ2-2	CAISDRLAGGGTGELFF	TGTGCCATCAGTGACCGTCTAGCGGGAGGGGGCACCGGGGAGCTGTTTTTT
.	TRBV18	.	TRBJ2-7	CASSPINRDGSYEQYF	TGTGCCAGCTCACCAATAAACAGGGATGGGTCGTACGAGCAGTACTTC
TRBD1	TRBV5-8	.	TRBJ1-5	CASSVRQGFNQPQHF	TGTGCCAGCAGCGTACGACAGGGGTTCAATCAGCCCCAGCATTTT
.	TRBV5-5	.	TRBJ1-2	CASSLLQVELANYGYTF	TGTGCCAGCAGCTTGCTCCAGGTTGAGTTAGCTAACTATGGCTACACCTTC
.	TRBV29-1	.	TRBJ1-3	CSVMISGGTIYF	TGCAGCGTCATGATCAGCGGGGGCACCATATATTTT
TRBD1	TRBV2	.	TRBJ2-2	CASGQGQGTGELFF	TGTGCCAGCGGCCAGGGACAGGGGACCGGGGAGCTGTTTTTT
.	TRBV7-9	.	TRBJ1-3	CASSSSGQWTIYF	TGTGCCAGCAGCTCATCAGGCCAGTGGACCATATATTTT
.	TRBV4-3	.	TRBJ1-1	CASSQDLVQRNTEAFF	TGCGCCAGCAGCCAAGATTTAGTACAGAGGAACACTGAAGCTTTCTTT